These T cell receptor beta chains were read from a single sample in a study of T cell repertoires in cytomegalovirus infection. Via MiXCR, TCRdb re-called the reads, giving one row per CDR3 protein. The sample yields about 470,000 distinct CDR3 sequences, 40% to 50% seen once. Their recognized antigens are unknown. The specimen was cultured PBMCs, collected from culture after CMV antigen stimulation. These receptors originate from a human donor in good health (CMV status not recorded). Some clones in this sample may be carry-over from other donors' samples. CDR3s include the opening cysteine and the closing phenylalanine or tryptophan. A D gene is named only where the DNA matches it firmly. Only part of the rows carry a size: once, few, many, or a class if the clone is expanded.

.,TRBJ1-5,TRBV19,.,CASSIWGANQPQHF,TGTGCCAGTAGTATATGGGGGGCCAATCAGCCCCAGCATTTT
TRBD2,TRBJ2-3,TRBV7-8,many,CASSDSGGMDTQYF,TGTGCCAGCAGCGACAGCGGGGGCATGGATACGCAGTATTTT
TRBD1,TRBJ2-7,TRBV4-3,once,CASSQGPGQGLNSYEQYF,TGCGCCAGCAGCCAGGGTCCGGGACAGGGCTTAAATTCCTACGAGCAGTACTTC
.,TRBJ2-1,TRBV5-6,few,CASSPDGVRPDEQFF,TGTGCCAGCAGCCCGGATGGGGTTAGGCCCGATGAGCAGTTCTTC
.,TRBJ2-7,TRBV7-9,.,CASSSGLLLF,TGTGCCAGCAGCTCGGGACTCCTGCTCTTC
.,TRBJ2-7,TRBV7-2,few,CASSFARGNEQYF,TGTGCCAGCAGCTTCGCCAGGGGCAACGAGCAGTACTTC
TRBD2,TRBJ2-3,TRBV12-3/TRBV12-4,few,CASSRTSGRADTQYF,TGTGCCAGCAGCCGAACTAGCGGGAGGGCAGATACGCAGTATTTT
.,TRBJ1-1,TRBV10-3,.,CAIRAETASNTEAFF,TGTGCCATCAGAGCTGAGACAGCCTCGAACACTGAAGCTTTCTTT
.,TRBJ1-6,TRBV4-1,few,CASSLKGGPYNSPLHF,TGCGCCAGCAGCCTGAAGGGGGGTCCCTATAATTCACCCCTCCACTTT
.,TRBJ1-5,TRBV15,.,CATSLFRGNQPQHF,TGTGCCACCAGCCTATTCCGAGGCAATCAGCCCCAGCATTTT
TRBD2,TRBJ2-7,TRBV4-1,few,CASSPSWSGRPTSYEQYF,TGCGCCAGCAGCCCTAGTTGGAGCGGGAGGCCGACCTCCTACGAGCAGTACTTC
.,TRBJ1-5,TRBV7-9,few,CASSRGTQPQHF,TGTGCCAGCAGTAGGGGTACTCAGCCCCAGCATTTT
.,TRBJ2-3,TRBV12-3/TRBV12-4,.,CASSLRDSGTQYF,TGTGCCAGCAGTCTAAGGGACTCGGGTACGCAGTATTTT
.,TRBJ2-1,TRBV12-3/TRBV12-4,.,CASSLGGLTSGSYDEQFF,TGTGCCAGCAGTTTAGGTGGTCTGACTAGTGGCTCCTACGATGAGCAGTTCTTC
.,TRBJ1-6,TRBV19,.,CASSMRNSPLHF,TGTGCCAGTAGTATGAGGAATTCACCCCTCCACTTT
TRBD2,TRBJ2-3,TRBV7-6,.,CASSLGPQERGITDTQYF,TGTGCCAGCAGCTTAGGCCCCCAGGAGCGGGGGATCACAGATACGCAGTATTTT
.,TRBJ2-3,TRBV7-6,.,CASSLAIDYSDTQYF,TGTGCCAGCAGCTTAGCGATTGACTACTCAGATACGCAGTATTTT
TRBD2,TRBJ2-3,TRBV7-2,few,CASSLEAGGGTDTQYF,TGTGCCAGCAGCTTAGAAGCGGGAGGGGGCACAGATACGCAGTATTTT
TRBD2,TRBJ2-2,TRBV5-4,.,CASSSGGVRTGELFF,TGTGCCAGCAGCTCCGGGGGGGTGAGGACCGGGGAGCTGTTTTTT
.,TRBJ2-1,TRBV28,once,CASSFPPGYNEQFF,TGTGCCAGCAGTTTCCCCCCGGGGTACAATGAGCAGTTCTTC